This TCR beta chain was sequenced during a study of T cells in Graves' hyperthyroidism and ophthalmopathy. The TCR beta CDR3 regions underwent amplification using RNA transcripts as the source. First-round RT-PCR targeting the TCR CDR3 was performed with the HTBI primer set. MiXCR, applied by TCRdb to the multiplex PCR reads, yields one record per CDR3 protein. The sample comprises 90,000 to 120,000 distinct CDR3 sequences, 15% to 20% of which are singletons, and 40% to 50% rests with the top ten. The V end lost 5 bases, the J end lost 5 bases, and 13 bases lay between the germline ends. Germline V gene sequence: CDR1 SGHVS, CDR2 FNYEAQ. The length of the CDR3 is 15 residues. In its sample, this clonotype was seen many times.

What was sequenced was blood. The V gene is TRBV7-6, the J gene TRBJ1-6, with D possibly being TRBD1 (5 bases). The TCR comes from a woman between 50 and 59 years old with Graves' hyperthyroidism. The CDR3 sequence: CASSARDLHNSPLHF. As DNA, the CDR3 is TGTGCCAGCAGCGCGCGGGACCTACATAATTCACCCCTCCACTTT.